One sample yielded the 24 T cell receptor beta chains listed below, sequenced in a study of blood T cell repertoires in COVID-19. TCRdb's copy holds only in-frame clones and misses some; the assay was immunoSEQ multiplex PCR. The data hold roughly 150,000 clones, with roughly 93% observed a single time. Sequences were obtained from peripheral blood. These receptors originate from a young man with acute or convalescent COVID-19.

The CDR3, as DNA: TGTGCCAGCAGCTCTTATAATGAAAAACTGTTTTTT. Translation: CASSSYNEKLFF. This chain uses TRBV7-9 with TRBJ1-4, with D uncertain. Germline V gene lookup returns CDR1 SEHNR and CDR2 FQNEAQ (reference sequence). V shed 4 bases and J shed 4 bases, with 4 bases lying between them. The CDR3 contains 12 residues.

The chain joins TRBV14 to TRBJ1-2, with TRBD1 matching over 9 bases. The CDR3 is 14 residues long. The J segment lost 5 bases and the V segment lost 2 bases, leaving 3 bases of the junction unmatched. Per germline, CDR1 SGHDN and CDR2 FVKESK. The CDR3 loop reads CASSQWGQGYGYTF. The CDR3 coding sequence is TGTGCCAGCAGCCAATGGGGACAGGGTTATGGCTACACCTTC.

The V call is TRBV7-9, the J call TRBJ1-2, with 9 bases aligning to TRBD1. CDR3 size: 15 residues. Germline V gives CDR1 SEHNR, CDR2 FQNEAQ (reference sequence). With 0 bases clipped from V and 4 bases from J, the junction kept 3 bases outside the gene matches. CDR3 nucleotides: TGTGCCAGCAGCTTAGCGGACAGGGGACCCTATGGCTACACCTTC. Its translation: CASSLADRGPYGYTF.

The rearrangement uses TRBV19 and TRBJ2-3; TRBD2 agrees at 10 bases. The CDR3 totals 17 residues. The germline V gene encodes CDR1 LNHDA and CDR2 SQIVND (reference sequence). The trim removed 0 bases at V and 10 bases at J, leaving 13 bases unmatched. The CDR3 loop is CASSIEGSGGLVPSQYF. Here the CDR3 DNA reads TGTGCCAGTAGTATAGAAGGTAGCGGGGGGCTGGTTCCCTCGCAGTATTTT.

The chain carries TRBV18 and TRBJ1-1; 7 bases agree with TRBD1. Germline V gene lookup returns CDR1 KGHSH and CDR2 LQKENI. V lost 8 bases to trimming and J lost 13 bases; unmatched junction nucleotides: 13. The CDR3 spans 12 residues. The CDR3 DNA is TGTGCCAGCCACTCCGGGACAGATGAGGGTTTCTTT. Translating gives CASHSGTDEGFF.

The chain uses TRBV27 and TRBJ2-7; TRBD2 aligns across 11 bases. This CDR3 is built from 17 residues. V lost 0 bases and J lost 2; bases outside the gene matches: 6. Germline-derived CDR1 and CDR2 are MNHEY and SMNVEV (reference sequence). CDR3: CASSLSQLAGVTYEQYF. CDR3 nucleotide sequence: TGTGCCAGCAGTTTATCACAACTAGCGGGAGTGACCTACGAGCAGTACTTC.

The rearrangement uses TRBV19 and TRBJ2-1; 7 bases are a match to TRBD2. The CDR3 has 13 residues. Germline lookup yields CDR1 LNHDA and CDR2 SQIVND (reference sequence). The trim removed 2 bases at V and 14 bases at J, leaving 9 bases unmatched. In DNA, the CDR3 is TGTGCCAGTAGTATACAGTGGCGGGAGAGGGAGTTCTTC. Translated, it gives CASSIQWREREFF. Full variable domain (rest looked up from reference TRBV19 and TRBJ2-1): DGGITQSPKYLFRKEGQNVTLSCEQNLNHDAMYWYRQDPGQGLRLIYYSQIVNDFQKGDIAEGYSVSREKKESFPLTVTSAQKNPTAFYLCASSIQWREREFFGPGTRLTVL.

This clone showed up just once. The chain uses TRBV6-2 or TRBV6-3 and TRBJ2-4, with 9 bases that match TRBD1. V lost 2 bases to trimming and J lost 6 bases; unmatched junction nucleotides: 11. Germline assignment: CDR1 MNHEY and CDR2 SVGEGT. This CDR3 has 17 amino acids. CDR3 in amino acids: CASSYVGQGLGGNIQYF. Here the CDR3 DNA reads TGTGCCAGCAGTTACGTGGGACAGGGCTTGGGAGGAAACATTCAGTACTTC.

The chain recombines TRBV19 with TRBJ2-7; the D gene is possibly TRBD1 (6 bases). The CDR3 length is 15 residues. The V end was cut by 1 base, the J end by 1 base, with 11 bases between. The germline V gene encodes CDR1 LNHDA and CDR2 SQIVND (reference sequence). The CDR3 spells CASSIVGGGSYEQYF. The CDR3 nucleotides are TGTGCCAGTAGTATAGTTGGGGGCGGATCCTACGAGCAGTACTTC.

This clone was seen once. The gene calls are TRBV5-1 and TRBJ1-1; D possibly corresponds to TRBD1 (5 bases). The germline V and J ends were trimmed by 4 bases and 0 bases, with 16 bases remaining between them. Germline V CDR1 and CDR2: SGHRS, YFSETQ. This CDR3 has 16 amino acids. DNA of the CDR3: TGCGCCAGCAGCGCCTCTGGACAAGAGTTGAACACTGAAGCTTTCTTT. Residues: CASSASGQELNTEAFF.

The V and J genes are TRBV13 and TRBJ2-1; 9 nucleotides line up with TRBD2. The V gene end was trimmed by 5 bases and the J gene end by 3 bases; junction bases not matched to a gene: 8. The CDR3 runs to 16 residues. Germline lookup yields CDR1 PRHDT and CDR2 FYEKMQ (reference sequence). The CDR3: CASSPRAGGIYNEQFF. The CDR3 DNA is TGTGCCAGCAGCCCGAGGGCGGGGGGGATCTACAATGAGCAGTTCTTC.

This chain connects TRBV3-1 (or the pseudogene TRBV3-2) to TRBJ2-5; the match to TRBD2 covers 9 bases. V was clipped by 0 bases and J by 4 bases; unmatched bases: 3. The CDR3 is made up of 15 amino acids. Germline loops: CDR1 LGHDT, CDR2 YNNKEL (reference sequence). The CDR3: CASSQDWGLAETQYF. CDR3 coding DNA: TGTGCCAGCAGCCAAGATTGGGGACTAGCAGAGACCCAGTACTTC.

The genes are TRBV27 and TRBJ1-5; TRBD1 matches 8 bases. The CDR3 loop spans 17 amino acids. The V and J ends lost 5 bases and 6 bases, in that order; junction bases with no gene match: 15. Germline V gene data show CDR1 as MNHEY and CDR2 as SMNVEV (reference sequence). The CDR3 sequence is CASSPPRQGATSQPQHF. The DNA for the CDR3 is TGTGCCAGCAGTCCCCCCCGGCAGGGGGCGACGAGTCAGCCCCAGCATTTT.

V usage is TRBV7-2 and J usage is TRBJ1-1; D might be TRBD1 (5 bases). The CDR3 contains 14 residues. The germline V and J ends were trimmed by 5 bases and 1 base, with 11 bases remaining between them. Germline V gives CDR1 SGHTA, CDR2 FQGNSA. The CDR3 reads CASSGAAWNTEAFF. The CDR3 DNA reads TGTGCCAGCAGCGGGGCGGCCTGGAACACTGAAGCTTTCTTT.

The rearrangement links TRBV2 to TRBJ1-1; perhaps TRBD1 as D (5 bases). The ends were cut back, 5 bases at V and 5 bases at J, with 12 bases in the middle. The germline V gene encodes CDR1 SNHLY and CDR2 FYNNEI. The CDR3 is 13 residues long. CDR3 sequence (DNA): TGTGCCAGCAGTTCAGGGAAATGGACTGAAGCTTTCTTT. Translation gives CASSSGKWTEAFF. Combining the CDR3 with reference TRBV2 and TRBJ1-1 gives the whole variable domain EPEVTQTPSHQVTQMGQEVILRCVPISNHLYFYWYRQILGQKVEFLVSFYNNEISEKSEIFDDQFSVERPDGSNFTLKIRSTKLEDSAMYFCASSSGKWTEAFFGQGTRLTVV.

The sample holds one count of this clone. The chain recombines TRBV6-6 with TRBJ1-1; tentative D call: TRBD1 (5 bases). Germline V gene sequence: CDR1 MNHNY, CDR2 SVGAGI (reference sequence). Deletions cut 5 bases from V and 0 bases from J, with 16 bases between. This CDR3 has 16 amino acids. The CDR3 DNA sequence: TGTGCCAGCAGTGCCATGGGGCTAAGAATGAACACTGAAGCTTTCTTT. It encodes CASSAMGLRMNTEAFF.

The genes are TRBV27 and TRBJ1-2, with a possible D match to TRBD1 (5 bases). The length of the CDR3 is 15 residues. Germline CDR1 and CDR2: MNHEY and SMNVEV (reference sequence). V lost 6 bases to trimming and J lost 8 bases, with 22 bases between them. As DNA, the CDR3 is TGTGCCAGCAGGCCTCTCTTAGACAGAAAGGACGGCTACACCTTC. Amino acid sequence: CASRPLLDRKDGYTF.

As DNA, the CDR3 is TGTGCCAGCAGCTTGGGGGGCTACCAAGAGACCCAGTACTTC. The encoded protein is CASSLGGYQETQYF. This rearrangement joins TRBV5-4 to TRBJ2-5; the D gene is possibly TRBD1 (5 bases). V shed 0 bases and J shed 0 bases, with 6 bases lying between them. Germline V gene sequence: CDR1 SGHNT, CDR2 YYREEE (reference sequence). This CDR3 is 14 amino acids long.

This rearrangement joins TRBV5-1 to TRBJ1-5; the D gene is possibly TRBD1 (6 bases). The CDR3 is made up of 15 amino acids. Trimming left V 4 bases short and J 1 base short, with 12 bases between. Per the germline V gene, CDR1 is SGHRS and CDR2 is YFSETQ. CDR3 protein: CASSVGGLSNQPQHF. The CDR3 nucleotides are TGCGCCAGCAGCGTGGGGGGCCTGAGCAATCAGCCCCAGCATTTT. Filled out from reference TRBV5-1 and TRBJ1-5, the complete variable domain reads KAGVTQTPRYLIKTRGQQVTLSCSPISGHRSVSWYQQTPGQGLQFLFEYFSETQRNKGNFPGRFSGRQFSNSRSEMNVSTLELGDSALYLCASSVGGLSNQPQHFGDGTRLSIL.

The chain combines TRBV10-1 with TRBJ1-5; D remains unclear. This CDR3 has 13 amino acids. The ends were cut back, 4 bases at V and 3 bases at J, with 7 bases in the middle. Germline assignment: CDR1 WNHNN and CDR2 SYGVQD (reference sequence). As DNA, the CDR3 is TGCGCCAGCAGTGGAGACATCAATCAGCCCCAGCATTTT. It is translated as CASSGDINQPQHF.

V gene TRBV3-1 (or the pseudogene TRBV3-2) combines with J gene TRBJ2-1; TRBD2 matches 7 bases. This CDR3 has 14 amino acids. Germline CDR1 LGHDT, CDR2 YNNKEL (reference sequence). The ends lost 3 bases at V and 9 bases at J; junction bases unmatched: 8. CDR3 in amino acids: CASSQAGVVTEQFF. Written as DNA, the CDR3 is TGTGCCAGCAGCCAGGCGGGAGTTGTTACTGAGCAGTTCTTC.

The chain carries TRBV6-5 and TRBJ2-1, with 7 bases fitting TRBD1. The CDR3 length is 14 residues. Trimming took 4 bases from V and 5 from J; bases not matched to a gene: 5. The V gene's germline CDR1 is MNHEY and CDR2 SVGAGI. CDR3 in amino acids: CASSSMTGHNEQFF. In nucleotides, the CDR3 is TGTGCCAGCAGTTCCATGACAGGGCACAATGAGCAGTTCTTC.

The chain combines TRBV10-3 with TRBJ1-2; TRBD1 matches 9 bases. The J segment lost 2 bases and the V segment lost 6 bases, leaving 10 bases of the junction unmatched. The CDR3 is 16 residues long. Germline-derived CDR1 and CDR2 are ENHRY and SYGVKD. Written as DNA, the CDR3 is TGTGCCATCAGGTGGACAGGGGAAGATTTAAACTATGGCTACACCTTC. Translating gives CAIRWTGEDLNYGYTF.

The genes are TRBV5-1 and TRBJ1-1, with a tentative D call TRBD1 (5 bases). Trimming removed 5 bases from V and 3 bases from J, with 23 bases in between. Germline lookup yields CDR1 SGHRS and CDR2 YFSETQ. The CDR3 has 17 amino acids. CDR3 amino acids: CASRDMVAGLRHTEAFF. CDR3 DNA sequence: TGCGCCAGCAGAGATATGGTAGCGGGGCTTCGGCACACTGAAGCTTTCTTT.